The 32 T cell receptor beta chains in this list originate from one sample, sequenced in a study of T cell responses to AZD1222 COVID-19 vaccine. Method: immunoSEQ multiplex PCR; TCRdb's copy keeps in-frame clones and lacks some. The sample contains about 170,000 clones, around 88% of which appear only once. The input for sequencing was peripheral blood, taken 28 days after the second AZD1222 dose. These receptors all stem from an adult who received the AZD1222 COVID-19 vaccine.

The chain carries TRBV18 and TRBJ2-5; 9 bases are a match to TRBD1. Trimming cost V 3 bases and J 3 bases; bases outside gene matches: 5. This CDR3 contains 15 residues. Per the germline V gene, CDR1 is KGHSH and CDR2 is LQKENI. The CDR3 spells CASSPFTGGEETQYF. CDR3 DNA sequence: TGTGCCAGCTCACCCTTCACAGGGGGCGAAGAGACCCAGTACTTC. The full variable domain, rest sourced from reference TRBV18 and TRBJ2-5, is NAGVMQNPRHLVRRRGQEARLRCSPMKGHSHVYWYRQLPEEGLKFMVYLQKENIIDESGMPKERFSAEFPKEGPSILRIQQVVRGDSAAYFCASSPFTGGEETQYFGPGTRLLVL.

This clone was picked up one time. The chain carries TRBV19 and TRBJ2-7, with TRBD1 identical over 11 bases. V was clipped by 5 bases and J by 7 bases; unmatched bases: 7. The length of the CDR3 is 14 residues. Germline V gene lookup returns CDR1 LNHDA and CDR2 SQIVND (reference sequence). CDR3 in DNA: TGTGCCAGTAGTGCTTGGGACAGGGGGAATGAGCAGTACTTC. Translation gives CASSAWDRGNEQYF.

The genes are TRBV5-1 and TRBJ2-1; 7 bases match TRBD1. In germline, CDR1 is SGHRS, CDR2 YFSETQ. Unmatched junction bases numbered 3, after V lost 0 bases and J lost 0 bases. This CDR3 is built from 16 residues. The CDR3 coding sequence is TGCGCCAGCAGCTTGGTGGGACAGAGCTCCTACAATGAGCAGTTCTTC. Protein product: CASSLVGQSSYNEQFF.

CDR3 sequence reads: CASSLFGPDRNTGELFF. The CDR3 DNA is TGCGCCAGCAGCCTGTTTGGTCCCGACAGGAACACCGGGGAGCTGTTTTTT. V gene TRBV5-1 combines with J gene TRBJ2-2; D may be TRBD1 (5 bases). The CDR3 length is 17 residues. The germline V gene encodes CDR1 SGHRS and CDR2 YFSETQ. The V and J ends lost 4 bases and 1 base respectively, with 17 bases between them.

This CDR3 is CASSFGLAGREQYF. Written as DNA, the CDR3 is TGTGCCAGCAGCTTTGGGCTAGCGGGACGCGAGCAGTACTTC. The gene calls are TRBV7-9 and TRBJ2-7, with 9 bases that match TRBD2. The germline V gene has CDR1 SEHNR and CDR2 FQNEAQ (reference sequence). The V gene end was trimmed by 3 bases and the J gene end by 6 bases; junction bases not matched to a gene: 6. The CDR3 spans 14 residues.

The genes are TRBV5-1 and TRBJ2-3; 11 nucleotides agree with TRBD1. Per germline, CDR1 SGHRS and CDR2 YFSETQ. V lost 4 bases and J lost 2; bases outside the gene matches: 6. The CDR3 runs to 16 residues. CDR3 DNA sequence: TGCGCCAGCAGCCCCGGACAGGGGGCCTACACAGATACGCAGTATTTT. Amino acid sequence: CASSPGQGAYTDTQYF.

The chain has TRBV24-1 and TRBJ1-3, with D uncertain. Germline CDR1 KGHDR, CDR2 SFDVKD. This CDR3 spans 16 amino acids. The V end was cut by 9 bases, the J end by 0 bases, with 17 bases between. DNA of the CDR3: TGTGCCACCCCAAAGGGCAGGACCAACTCTGGAAACACCATATATTTT. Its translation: CATPKGRTNSGNTIYF.

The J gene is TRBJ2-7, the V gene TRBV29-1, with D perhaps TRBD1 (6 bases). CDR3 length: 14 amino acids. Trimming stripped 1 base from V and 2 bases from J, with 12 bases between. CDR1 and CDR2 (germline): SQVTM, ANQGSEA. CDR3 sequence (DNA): TGCAGCGTTGAAGTGATCGAGGGGGCCTACGAGCAGTACTTC. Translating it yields CSVEVIEGAYEQYF.

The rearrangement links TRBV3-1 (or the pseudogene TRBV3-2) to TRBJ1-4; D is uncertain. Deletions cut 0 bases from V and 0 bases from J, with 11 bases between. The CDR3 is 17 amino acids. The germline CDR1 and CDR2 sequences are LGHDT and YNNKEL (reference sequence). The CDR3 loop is CASSQDPIGATNEKLFF. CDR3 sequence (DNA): TGTGCCAGCAGCCAAGATCCCATCGGTGCAACTAATGAAAAACTGTTTTTT.

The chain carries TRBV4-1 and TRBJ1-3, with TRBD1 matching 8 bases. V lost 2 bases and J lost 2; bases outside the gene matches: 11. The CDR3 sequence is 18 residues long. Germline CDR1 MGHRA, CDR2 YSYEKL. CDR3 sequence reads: CASSQFSADRGAGNTIYF. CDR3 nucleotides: TGCGCCAGCAGCCAATTCTCCGCCGACAGGGGTGCTGGAAACACCATATATTTT.

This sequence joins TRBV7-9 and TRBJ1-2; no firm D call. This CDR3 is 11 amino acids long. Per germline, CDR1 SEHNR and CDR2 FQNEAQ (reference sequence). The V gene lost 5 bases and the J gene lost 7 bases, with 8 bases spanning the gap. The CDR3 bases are TGTGCCAGCAGCAGGGAGGGTGGCTACACCTTC. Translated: CASSREGGYTF.

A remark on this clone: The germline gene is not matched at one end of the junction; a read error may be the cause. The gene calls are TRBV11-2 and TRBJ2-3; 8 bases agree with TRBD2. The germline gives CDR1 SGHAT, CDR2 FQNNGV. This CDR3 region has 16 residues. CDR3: CASSSRLGRGADAQYF. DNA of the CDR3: TGTGCCAGCAGCTCCCGACTCGGGCGGGGGGCAGATGCGCAGTATTTT. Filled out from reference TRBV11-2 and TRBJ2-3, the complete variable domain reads EAGVAQSPRYKIIEKRQSVAFWCNPISGHATLYWYQQILGQGPKLLIQFQNNGVVDDSQLPKDRFSAERLKGVDSTLKIQPAKLEDSAVYLCASSSRLGRGADAQYFGPGTRLTVL.

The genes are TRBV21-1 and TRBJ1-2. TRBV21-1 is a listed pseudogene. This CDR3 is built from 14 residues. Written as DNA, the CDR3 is TGTGCCAGCAGCAAAGGGGACCGACCTATGGGCTACACCTTC. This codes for CASSKGDRPMGYTF.

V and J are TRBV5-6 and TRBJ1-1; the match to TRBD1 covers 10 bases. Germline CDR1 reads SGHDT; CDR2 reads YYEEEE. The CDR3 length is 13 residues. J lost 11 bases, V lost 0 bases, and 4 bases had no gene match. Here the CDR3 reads CASSLVGTGVAFF. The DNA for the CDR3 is TGTGCCAGCAGCTTGGTGGGGACAGGGGTTGCTTTCTTT.

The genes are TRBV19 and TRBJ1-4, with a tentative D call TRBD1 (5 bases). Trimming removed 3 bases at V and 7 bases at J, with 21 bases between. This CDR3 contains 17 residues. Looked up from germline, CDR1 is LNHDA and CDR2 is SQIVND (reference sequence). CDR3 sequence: CASSIKAGSLGPEKLFF. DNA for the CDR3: TGTGCCAGTAGTATTAAGGCAGGGAGCCTCGGGCCTGAAAAACTGTTTTTT.

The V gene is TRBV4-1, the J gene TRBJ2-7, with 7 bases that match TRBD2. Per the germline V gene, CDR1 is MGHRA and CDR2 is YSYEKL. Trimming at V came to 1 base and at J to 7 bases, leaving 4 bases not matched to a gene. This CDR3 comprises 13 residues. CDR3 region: CASSQAQREEQYF. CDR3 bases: TGCGCCAGCAGCCAAGCCCAGCGGGAAGAGCAGTACTTC.

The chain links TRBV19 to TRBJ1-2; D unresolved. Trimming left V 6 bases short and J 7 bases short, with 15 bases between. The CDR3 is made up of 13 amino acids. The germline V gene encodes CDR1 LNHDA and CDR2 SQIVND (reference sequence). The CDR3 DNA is TGTGCCAGTAGCCATACGGAAGTGGGTGGCTACACCTTC. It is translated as CASSHTEVGGYTF.

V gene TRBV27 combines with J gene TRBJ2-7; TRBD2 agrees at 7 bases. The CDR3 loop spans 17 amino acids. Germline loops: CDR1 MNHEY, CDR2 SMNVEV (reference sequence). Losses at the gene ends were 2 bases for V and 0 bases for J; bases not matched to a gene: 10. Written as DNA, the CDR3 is TGTGCCAGCAGTTTAACCGGGGGGAGAGGGAGCTCCTACGAGCAGTACTTC. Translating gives CASSLTGGRGSSYEQYF.

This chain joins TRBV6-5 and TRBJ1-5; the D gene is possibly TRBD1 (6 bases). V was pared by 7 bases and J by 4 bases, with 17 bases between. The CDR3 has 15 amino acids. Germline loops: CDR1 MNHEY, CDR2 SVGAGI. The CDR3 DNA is TGTGCCAGCAACCCCCGGGACAAAGGGAATCAGCCCCAGCATTTT. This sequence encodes CASNPRDKGNQPQHF.

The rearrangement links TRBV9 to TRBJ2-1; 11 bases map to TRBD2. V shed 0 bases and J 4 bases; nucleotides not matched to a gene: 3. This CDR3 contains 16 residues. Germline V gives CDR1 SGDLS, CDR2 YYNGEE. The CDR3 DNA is TGTGCCAGCAGCGTAGCACTAGCGGGGGTATACAATGAGCAGTTCTTC. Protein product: CASSVALAGVYNEQFF.

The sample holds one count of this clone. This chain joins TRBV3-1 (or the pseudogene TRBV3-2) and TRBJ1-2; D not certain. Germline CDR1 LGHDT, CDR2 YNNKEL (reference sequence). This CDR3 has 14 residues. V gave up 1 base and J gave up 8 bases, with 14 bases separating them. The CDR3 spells CASSQAEGLQGYTF. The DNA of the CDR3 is TGTGCCAGCAGCCAAGCGGAGGGTCTCCAGGGCTACACCTTC.

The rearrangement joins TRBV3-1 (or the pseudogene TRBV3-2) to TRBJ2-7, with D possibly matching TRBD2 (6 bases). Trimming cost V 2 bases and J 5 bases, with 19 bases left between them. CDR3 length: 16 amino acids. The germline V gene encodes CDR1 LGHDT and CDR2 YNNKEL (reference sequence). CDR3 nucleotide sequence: TGTGCCAGCAGCCAAAGGCCCCCGGGGGTAACAAACGAGCAGTACTTC. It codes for CASSQRPPGVTNEQYF.

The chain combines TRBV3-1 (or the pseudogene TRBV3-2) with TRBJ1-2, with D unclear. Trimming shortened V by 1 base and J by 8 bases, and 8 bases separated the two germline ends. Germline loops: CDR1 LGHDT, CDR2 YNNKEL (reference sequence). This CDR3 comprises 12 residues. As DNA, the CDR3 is TGTGCCAGCAGCCAAGCTGAAGGGGGCTACACCTTC. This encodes CASSQAEGGYTF.

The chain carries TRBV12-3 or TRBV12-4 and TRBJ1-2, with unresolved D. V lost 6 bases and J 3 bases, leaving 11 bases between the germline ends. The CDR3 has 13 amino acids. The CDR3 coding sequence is TGTGCCAGCAGCCAAAGCGGGGACTATGGCTACACCTTC. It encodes CASSQSGDYGYTF.

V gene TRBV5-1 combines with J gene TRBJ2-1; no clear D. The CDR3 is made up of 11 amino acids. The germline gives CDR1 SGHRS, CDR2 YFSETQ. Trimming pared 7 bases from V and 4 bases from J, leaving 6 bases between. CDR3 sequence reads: CASGNYNEQFF. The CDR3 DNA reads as TGCGCCAGCGGCAATTACAATGAGCAGTTCTTC.

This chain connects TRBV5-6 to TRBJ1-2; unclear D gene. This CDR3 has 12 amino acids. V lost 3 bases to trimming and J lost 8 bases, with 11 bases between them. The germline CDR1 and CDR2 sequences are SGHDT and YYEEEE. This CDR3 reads CASSSQPGGYTF. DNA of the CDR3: TGTGCCAGCAGCTCACAGCCGGGGGGCTACACCTTC. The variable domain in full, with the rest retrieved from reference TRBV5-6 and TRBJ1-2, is DAGVTQSPTHLIKTRGQQVTLRCSPKSGHDTVSWYQQALGQGPQFIFQYYEEEERQRGNFPDRFSGHQFPNYSSELNVNALLLGDSALYLCASSSQPGGYTFGSGTRLTVV.

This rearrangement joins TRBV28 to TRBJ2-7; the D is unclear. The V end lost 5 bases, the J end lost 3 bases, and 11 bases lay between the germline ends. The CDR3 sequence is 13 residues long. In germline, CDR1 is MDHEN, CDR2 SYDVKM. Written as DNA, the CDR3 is TGTGCCAGCAGTCCCCCCGGGTACTACGAGCAGTACTTC. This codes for CASSPPGYYEQYF.

The chain's CDR3 is CASSQGGQGNYGYTF. As DNA, the CDR3 is TGCGCCAGCAGCCAAGGTGGACAGGGGAACTATGGCTACACCTTC. The chain is built from TRBV4-3 and TRBJ1-2, with 9 bases matching TRBD1. The CDR3 length is 15 residues. CDR1 LGHNA and CDR2 YSLEER come from the germline V gene. The junction had 2 bases not matched to a gene; V was cut back by 1 base and J by 2 bases.

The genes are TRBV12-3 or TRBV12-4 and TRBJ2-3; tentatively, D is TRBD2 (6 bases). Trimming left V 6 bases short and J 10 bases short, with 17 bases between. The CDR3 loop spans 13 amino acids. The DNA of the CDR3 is TGTGCCAGCAGCGTCCAACCGGGAGCCTCGCAGTATTTT. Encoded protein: CASSVQPGASQYF.

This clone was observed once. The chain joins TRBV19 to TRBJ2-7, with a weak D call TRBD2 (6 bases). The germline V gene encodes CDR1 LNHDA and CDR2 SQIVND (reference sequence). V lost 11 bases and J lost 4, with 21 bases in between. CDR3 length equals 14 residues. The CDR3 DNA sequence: TGTGCCTCGGCGGCCGGGGGTTATGGGTACGAGCAGTACTTC. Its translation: CASAAGGYGYEQYF.

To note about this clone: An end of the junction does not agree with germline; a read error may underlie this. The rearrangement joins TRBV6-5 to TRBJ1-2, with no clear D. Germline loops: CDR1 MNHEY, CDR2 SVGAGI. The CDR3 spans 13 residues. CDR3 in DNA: TGTGCCAGCAGTTACTTGACGAACTATGGCTACACCTTT. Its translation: CASSYLTNYGYTF.

The CDR3 spells CASSLGSGRAYEQYF. CDR3 DNA sequence: TGTGCCAGCAGCTTAGGAAGCGGCAGAGCCTACGAGCAGTACTTC. The chain uses TRBV7-6 and TRBJ2-7; D is perhaps TRBD2 (5 bases). V was cut by 1 base and J by 2 bases, with 12 bases left in between. From germline, CDR1 is SGHVS and CDR2 FNYEAQ. This CDR3 spans 15 amino acids.